A selection of T cell receptor beta chains follows, all from one sample in a study of CXCR3-negative and CXCR3-positive naive CD8 T cells. TCRdb reprocessed the 5' RACE reads, with one entry per CDR3 protein and no DNA. The sample has 46,000 or so distinct CDR3 sequences; the top ten hold 2% to 2.5%. Sequenced material: naive CXCR3- CD8+ T cells from blood. These receptor sequences come from a human donor in good health. Some clones in this sample may be carry-over from other donors' samples. Each CDR3 is given with its conserved first and last residue. Clone size appears in some rows only: once, few, many, or a class for an expanded clone.

TRBJ1-2 . TRBV28 CARPGQGANYGYTF
TRBJ2-3 . TRBV5-1 CASSWELAPDTQYF
TRBJ2-7 . TRBV14 CASSLTGFHEQYF
TRBJ2-5 . TRBV7-9 CASSQLDRAGETQYF
TRBJ1-1 . TRBV29-1 CSVTSWTANEAFF
TRBJ1-1 . TRBV6-5 CASSSLWDRGNTEAFF
TRBJ2-3 . TRBV6-2/TRBV6-3 CASSPRMDTDTQYF
TRBJ2-7 . TRBV5-8 CASSLRQGESALQYF
TRBJ1-4 . TRBV15 CATSRDLVMANEKLFF
TRBJ2-7 . TRBV7-9 CASSLDGGLEHF
TRBJ2-7 . TRBV15 CATSRELAGGDEQYF
TRBJ2-3 . TRBV7-3 CASSSGTSGSTDTQYF
TRBJ2-5 . TRBV5-1 CASSSSTGGGETQYF
TRBJ2-1 . TRBV11-1 CASSLIDRGLVNEQFF
TRBJ2-2 . TRBV11-2 CSSSLSTRAYTGELFF
TRBJ1-2 . TRBV2 CAILGHLPNYGYTF
TRBJ2-7 . TRBV27 CASSYKLYAYYEQYF
TRBJ2-1 . TRBV12-3/TRBV12-4 CASSLAGLQFF
TRBJ2-3 . TRBV19 CALGTGTDTQYF
TRBJ2-7 . TRBV5-1 CASSLDGAGYEQYF
TRBJ2-7 . TRBV20-1 CSANKRGDSSYEQYF
TRBJ1-1 . TRBV29-1 CSVESLGGYTEAFF
TRBJ1-5 . TRBV6-5 CASSYSKGSNQPQHF
TRBJ2-3 . TRBV5-1 CASSLKRLASDTQYF
TRBJ2-5 . TRBV9 CASSTGFKETQYF
TRBJ2-3 . TRBV25-1 CASSEELSGVTDTQYF
TRBJ1-2 . TRBV29-1 CSVEEGFGYTF
TRBJ2-7 . TRBV18 CASSPPTALAGGTYEQYF
TRBJ1-5 . TRBV6-1 CASSDYVGSGQPQHF
TRBJ1-1 . TRBV12-3/TRBV12-4 CASSFQSLTEAFF
TRBJ2-2 . TRBV27 CASSSVGQALPPGELFF
TRBJ1-4 . TRBV3-1 CASSQDLPWTTNEKLFF
TRBJ2-7 . TRBV20-1 CSARDPRLAGADEQYF
TRBJ2-4 . TRBV7-2 CASSQGLGTPINIQYF
TRBJ2-3 . TRBV5-1 CASSLEAITDTQYF
TRBJ1-5 . TRBV28 CASSTVGNQPQHF
TRBJ1-6 . TRBV29-1 CSVKERQGSPLHF
TRBJ1-1 . TRBV5-1 CASSLAFNTEAFF
TRBJ2-2 . TRBV5-6 CASSPGQGSSPGELFF
TRBJ2-1 . TRBV14 CASSPDPATYNEQFF
TRBJ2-2 . TRBV7-7 CASSSGHTGELFF
TRBJ2-1 . TRBV5-1 CASSFLTSGNNEQFF
TRBJ2-3 . TRBV14 CASSQSTDTQYF
TRBJ2-7 . TRBV20-1 CSARGRDTVFEQYF
TRBJ2-1 . TRBV7-8 CASSSPGRVGSYNEQFF
TRBJ2-3 . TRBV29-1 CSVLAGGMDTQYF
TRBJ2-3 . TRBV5-1 CASSLVASSTDTQYF
TRBJ2-1 . TRBV28 CASSRGSNEQFF
TRBJ2-7 . TRBV29-1 CSVDSGREQYF
TRBJ2-2 medium-sized TRBV12-2 CASRTRDGAGELFF
TRBJ2-5 . TRBV28 CASRQEYQETQYF
TRBJ2-1 . TRBV7-3 CASSYTGNEQFF
TRBJ1-1 . TRBV25-1 CASSEKGLWTEAFF
TRBJ2-1 . TRBV4-1 CASRQEGESYNEQFF
TRBJ1-5 . TRBV6-2/TRBV6-3 CASGLNQPQHF
TRBJ2-3 . TRBV28 CASSLIWTYEFTDTQYF
TRBJ2-1 . TRBV29-1 CSHVEYNEQFF